These 29 T cell receptor beta chains were all obtained from the same sample, sequenced in a study of T cells in Graves' hyperthyroidism and ophthalmopathy. Amplification of TCR beta CDR3 regions used RNA as the template. The primer set for the first-round RT-PCR of the TCR CDR3 was HTBI. Each CDR3 protein gets one entry after TCRdb re-called the multiplex PCR reads with MiXCR. The data show about 98,000 distinct CDR3 sequences, with roughly 40% seen just once and roughly a tenth held by the top ten. Material for sequencing was peripheral blood or thyroid tissue (not recorded which). The receptors here all came from a woman in her twenties or thirties with Graves' hyperthyroidism.

This clonotype was seen ten or more times. V usage is TRBV4-1 and J usage is TRBJ2-2, with TRBD2 matching 7 bases. CDR1 and CDR2 (germline): MGHRA, YSYEKL. J lost 3 bases, V lost 4 bases, and 2 bases had no gene match. CDR3 length equals 14 residues. The CDR3 bases are TGCGCCAGCAGCCGGGGACTATACACCGGGGAGCTGTTTTTT. This translates into CASSRGLYTGELFF.

This clonotype occurred many times. This sequence joins TRBV12-3 or TRBV12-4 and TRBJ2-6, with 12 positions matching TRBD2. Losses at the gene ends were 6 bases for V and 0 bases for J; bases not matched to a gene: 6. This CDR3 is built from 18 residues. The CDR3 loop reads CASSGLAGRYSGANVLTF. Here the CDR3 DNA reads TGTGCCAGCAGCGGACTAGCGGGGAGGTACTCTGGGGCCAACGTCCTGACTTTC.

In this sample, this clonotype turned up many times. The V and J genes are TRBV5-1 and TRBJ1-2, with D possibly TRBD1 on 5 matching bases. The ends were cut back, 4 bases at V and 4 bases at J, with 17 bases in the middle. The CDR3 consists of 15 residues. From germline, CDR1 is SGHRS and CDR2 YFSETQ. In DNA, the CDR3 is TGCGCCAGCAGCCCCCGGGACTCCAAGGGCTATGGCTACACCTTC. This codes for CASSPRDSKGYGYTF.

This clonotype has a count of ten or more. The V call is TRBV18, the J call TRBJ2-7; 7 nucleotides agree with TRBD1. In germline, CDR1 is KGHSH, CDR2 LQKENI. The CDR3 loop spans 13 amino acids. V trimming: 2 bases; J trimming: 7 bases; junction bases outside the gene matches: 5. The CDR3 here is CASSPFTGEEQYF. Here the CDR3 DNA reads TGTGCCAGCTCACCATTCACAGGGGAAGAGCAGTACTTC.

This clonotype showed up many times. The genes are TRBV6-6 and TRBJ2-6; 7 bases agree with TRBD2. Germline-derived CDR1 and CDR2 are MNHNY and SVGAGI (reference sequence). CDR3 size: 19 residues. Trimming at V came to 2 bases and at J to 4 bases, leaving 14 bases not matched to a gene. The CDR3 protein is CASSYVEGGVRWGANVLTF. The DNA for the CDR3 is TGTGCCAGCAGTTACGTTGAGGGAGGGGTGCGGTGGGGGGCCAACGTCCTGACTTTC.

The J gene is TRBJ2-5, the V gene TRBV7-9, with D perhaps matching TRBD1 (6 bases). This CDR3 has 11 residues. The ends were cut back, 10 bases at V and 5 bases at J, with 11 bases in the middle. Germline CDR1 is SEHNR and CDR2 is FQNEAQ (reference sequence). Written as DNA, the CDR3 is TGTGCCAACAGGGTCGTCGAGACCCAGTACTTC. Protein product: CANRVVETQYF.

This clonotype was counted many times. This sequence joins TRBV12-3 or TRBV12-4 and TRBJ1-4; D is possibly TRBD1 (5 bases). V lost 6 bases and J lost 4, with 15 bases in between. The CDR3 sequence is 15 residues long. In nucleotides, the CDR3 is TGTGCCAGCAGCCCGGACCGCCAGGGTAATGAAAAACTGTTTTTT. As protein: CASSPDRQGNEKLFF.

CDR3 coding DNA: TGTGCCAGCAGTTTAGCGCAAGTCTATGGCTACACCGGGGAGCTGTTTTTT. Its protein is CASSLAQVYGYTGELFF. This chain links TRBV12-3 or TRBV12-4 with TRBJ2-2; D unresolved. V dropped 0 bases and J dropped 3 bases, with 14 bases sitting between them. The CDR3 consists of 17 residues.

The chain couples TRBV2 to TRBJ2-6; D ambiguous. The CDR3 covers 13 residues. Germline assignment: CDR1 SNHLY and CDR2 FYNNEI. Trimming removed 7 bases at V and 2 bases at J, with 6 bases between. Here the CDR3 reads CASKSPGANVLTF. The CDR3 nucleotides are TGTGCCAGCAAGTCCCCTGGGGCCAACGTCCTGACTTTC.

This clonotype was recorded at least ten times. In DNA, the CDR3 is TGCAGTGCTCGTACAACAGGGGAAGCTTTCTTT. It codes for CSARTTGEAFF. The rearrangement uses TRBV20-1 and TRBJ1-1; the D gene is possibly TRBD1 (6 bases). The CDR3 contains 11 residues. The germline V gene encodes CDR1 DFQATT and CDR2 SNEGSKA (reference sequence). Trimming removed 5 bases at V and 8 bases at J, with 12 bases between.

This clonotype was observed a handful of times. V usage is TRBV7-9 and J usage is TRBJ2-5; D gene uncertain. V lost 1 base to trimming and J lost 9 bases, with 18 bases between them. This CDR3 is built from 15 residues. Germline V CDR1 and CDR2: SEHNR, FQNEAQ (reference sequence). The CDR3 sequence: CASSLEGKFNQPQYF. The CDR3 nucleotides are TGTGCCAGCAGCTTAGAGGGCAAATTCAATCAGCCCCAGTACTTC.

The sample holds many counts of this clonotype. The chain couples TRBV3-1 to TRBJ1-1; D is uncertain. The V gene's germline CDR1 is LGHDT and CDR2 YNNKEL (reference sequence). The CDR3 is made up of 15 amino acids. Trimming stripped 5 bases from V and 1 base from J, with 14 bases between. CDR3 DNA: TGTGCCAGCAGCGGCTCTCGCGTGCAGAACACTGAAGCTTTCTTT. Translation gives CASSGSRVQNTEAFF.

This clonotype was detected only a few times. The chain recombines TRBV7-3 with TRBJ2-3, with D maybe TRBD2 (5 bases). Germline CDR1 is SGHTA and CDR2 is FQGTGA. The V and J ends lost 1 base and 4 bases respectively, with 15 bases between them. This CDR3 contains 16 residues. The CDR3 loop reads CASSLMGGGPSDTQYF. CDR3 DNA sequence: TGTGCCAGCAGCTTAATGGGCGGCGGGCCCTCAGATACGCAGTATTTT.

V gene TRBV7-2 combines with J gene TRBJ2-5; 13 nucleotides match TRBD2. This CDR3 comprises 18 residues. V was clipped by 3 bases and J by 1 base; unmatched bases: 8. Germline V gives CDR1 SGHTA, CDR2 FQGNSA. The CDR3 sequence is CASSFGAGTSGTQETQYF. For the CDR3, the DNA is TGTGCCAGCAGCTTCGGAGCCGGGACTAGCGGGACCCAAGAGACCCAGTACTTC.

A word on this clonotype: Compared with germline, one end of the junction differs, possibly owing to a read error. The chain links TRBV7-7 to TRBJ1-1; no firm D call. The CDR3 has 13 amino acids. From germline, CDR1 is SSHAT and CDR2 FNYEAQ (reference sequence). CDR3 sequence (DNA): TGTGCTAGCAGTTTTGACGAGGACACTGAAGCTTTCTTT. The encoded protein is CASSFDEDTEAFF.

The DNA for the CDR3 is TGTGCCAGCAGCATAGGGAGGGCCAACGTCCTGACTTTC. This translates into CASSIGRANVLTF. The V call is TRBV5-4, the J call TRBJ2-6; D gene uncertain. The CDR3 runs 13 residues. Trimming stripped 4 bases from V and 5 bases from J, with 7 bases between. Germline CDR1 and CDR2: SGHNT and YYREEE (reference sequence).

Comments on this clonotype: This sequence may be a read error, since a much larger clone differs from it by one base. The V gene is TRBV28, the J gene TRBJ2-7, with TRBD2 identical over 11 bases. The CDR3 covers 14 residues. The V gene end was trimmed by 4 bases and the J gene end by 2 bases; junction bases not matched to a gene: 1. Germline V lookup: CDR1 MDHEN, CDR2 SYDVKM. The CDR3 DNA is TGTGCCAGCAGTTCGACTAGCGGGACCTACGAGCAGTACTTC. The encoded protein is CASSSTSGTYEQYF.

This sequence joins TRBV4-2 and TRBJ2-5; the D gene is possibly TRBD1 (5 bases). V was clipped by 5 bases and J by 4 bases, with 14 bases between them. CDR3 size: 14 residues. Germline CDR1 is LGHNA and CDR2 is YNFKEQ. The CDR3 spells CASSSPVGRETQYF. In DNA form, the CDR3 reads TGTGCCAGCAGCTCACCGGTGGGGCGAGAGACCCAGTACTTC.

This clonotype was detected ten times or more. The gene calls are TRBV2 and TRBJ2-2, with 10 bases aligning to TRBD2. The CDR3 extends over 15 amino acids. The trim removed 7 bases at V and 5 bases at J, leaving 7 bases unmatched. CDR1 and CDR2 (germline): SNHLY, FYNNEI. The CDR3 is CASMASGSRTGELFF. The CDR3 DNA reads TGTGCCAGCATGGCTAGCGGGAGTCGTACCGGGGAGCTGTTTTTT.

Concerning this clonotype: A much larger clone lies a single base off, so this may be a read error. The chain recombines TRBV5-1 with TRBJ2-7; 7 bases agree with TRBD1. This CDR3 is built from 16 residues. Germline V lookup: CDR1 SGHRS, CDR2 YFSETQ. The CDR3 bases are TGCGCCGGCAGCTTGAGGGACAGTCTTATGGAAAACGAGCAGTACTTC. As protein: CAGSLRDSLMENEQYF.

The chain employs TRBV13 and TRBJ2-3, with D uncertain. The CDR3 spans 14 residues. Germline V gene data show CDR1 as PRHDT and CDR2 as FYEKMQ (reference sequence). V lost 5 bases to trimming and J lost 1 base, with 10 bases between them. The CDR3 region is CASSPHPGTDTQYF. CDR3 in DNA: TGTGCCAGCAGCCCCCACCCAGGCACAGATACGCAGTATTTT.

A note on this clonotype: A much larger clone sits a single nucleotide away, making a read error possible. V and J are TRBV7-3 and TRBJ1-1; perhaps TRBD1 as D (5 bases). This CDR3 has 14 amino acids. Germline CDR1 reads SGHTA; CDR2 reads FQGTGA. In nucleotides, the CDR3 is TGTGCCAGCAGCCTGTCAGGGACGGGCACTGGAGCTTTCTTT. Translated: CASSLSGTGTGAFF. Full variable domain (rest looked up from reference TRBV7-3 and TRBJ1-1): GAGVSQTPSNKVTEKGKYVELRCDPISGHTALYWYRQSLGQGPEFLIYFQGTGAADDSGLPNDRFFAVRPEGSVSTLKIQRTERGDSAVYLCASSLSGTGTGAFFGQGTRLTVV.

Many counts were recorded for this clonotype. The CDR3 nucleotides read TGTGCCAGCAGCCTCGACAGTATGAATTCACCCCTCCACTTT. Amino acids: CASSLDSMNSPLHF. This chain links TRBV7-9 with TRBJ1-6, with D maybe TRBD1 (5 bases). The CDR3 consists of 14 residues. The ends were cut back, 5 bases at V and 7 bases at J, with 12 bases in the middle. The V gene's germline CDR1 is SEHNR and CDR2 FQNEAQ (reference sequence).

The chain links TRBV29-1 to TRBJ1-1, with TRBD1 matching 11 bases. Germline assignment: CDR1 SQVTM and CDR2 ANQGSEA. The ends lost 7 bases at V and 2 bases at J; junction bases unmatched: 9. CDR3 size: 15 residues. CDR3 sequence reads: CSAGQGARVNTEAFF. CDR3 sequence (DNA): TGCAGCGCCGGACAGGGGGCGCGGGTTAACACTGAAGCTTTCTTT.

This clonotype came up once. A single base separates this from a much larger clone, so it may be a read error. The chain employs TRBV2 and TRBJ1-2; 10 bases fit TRBD1. Looked up from germline, CDR1 is SNHLY and CDR2 is FYNNEI. The CDR3 totals 13 residues. CDR3 loop: CAGSQTGGSGYTF. CDR3 nucleotide sequence: TGTGCCGGCAGCCAGACAGGGGGCTCTGGCTACACCTTC.

This clonotype was counted many times. The genes are TRBV20-1 and TRBJ2-7, with TRBD2 identical over 12 bases. J lost 3 bases, V lost 3 bases, and 3 bases had no gene match. This CDR3 spans 14 amino acids. CDR1 and CDR2 (germline): DFQATT, SNEGSKA (reference sequence). The CDR3 reads CSASGLAGIYEQYF. CDR3 nucleotide sequence: TGCAGTGCTAGTGGACTAGCGGGAATCTACGAGCAGTACTTC.

The chain has TRBV28 and TRBJ1-1, with no clear D. Germline lookup yields CDR1 MDHEN and CDR2 SYDVKM. Trimming cost V 7 bases and J 10 bases, with 19 bases left between them. CDR3 size: 13 residues. The CDR3 sequence: CASTQHPLVGAFF. CDR3 in DNA: TGTGCCAGCACCCAACACCCCCTGGTTGGAGCTTTCTTT.

The sample holds many counts of this clonotype. This chain uses TRBV28 with TRBJ1-3; 10 bases map to TRBD1. V was pared by 6 bases and J by 7 bases, with 9 bases of the junction left unmatched. The CDR3 sequence is 15 residues long. Germline CDR1 and CDR2: MDHEN and SYDVKM. This CDR3 is CASSPPGQGWNTIYF. The CDR3 DNA reads as TGTGCCAGCAGCCCCCCGGGACAGGGGTGGAACACCATATATTTT.

The chain is built from TRBV7-3 and TRBJ1-2, with D possibly being TRBD1 (6 bases). Per germline, CDR1 SGHTA and CDR2 FQGTGA. V lost 11 bases and J lost 2, with 30 bases in between. The CDR3 contains 18 residues. CDR3 in DNA: TGTGCCTGGAGTGACCTGGGGGCAGCCCATGGGGAGAACTATGGCTACACCTTC. Translated: CAWSDLGAAHGENYGYTF.